These 30 T cell receptor beta chains share one sample of origin, sequenced in a study of OX40 agonist ivuxolimab in advanced cancers. Libraries were prepared by immunoSEQ multiplex PCR; TCRdb keeps only in-frame clonotypes and omits some of them. The repertoire holds some 65,000 clones, with roughly 89% as singletons. This specimen consisted of CD4+ or CD8+ T cells sorted from blood, obtained in a trial of the OX40 agonist ivuxolimab. The receptors originated from an adult with an advanced solid tumor such as melanoma, head and neck, liver or kidney cancer.

V and J are TRBV6-6 and TRBJ2-7, with 8 bases lining up with TRBD1. The germline gives CDR1 MNHNY, CDR2 SVGAGI (reference sequence). The CDR3 covers 14 residues. Losses at the gene ends were 7 bases for V and 5 bases for J; bases not matched to a gene: 10. The CDR3 reads CASNPTGVFHEQYF. The CDR3 DNA sequence: TGTGCCAGCAACCCGACAGGGGTTTTCCACGAGCAGTACTTC.

The V gene is TRBV19, the J gene TRBJ2-3; D is ambiguous. V lost 1 base, J lost 3 bases, and 5 bases lay in between. The CDR3 covers 13 residues. Germline CDR1 is LNHDA and CDR2 is SQIVND (reference sequence). The CDR3 sequence is CASSIVVTDTQYF. Here the CDR3 DNA reads TGTGCCAGTAGTATAGTAGTAACAGATACGCAGTATTTT.

The gene calls are TRBV6-1 and TRBJ2-7, with D possibly being TRBD2 (6 bases). The CDR3 totals 16 residues. The V gene's germline CDR1 is MNHNS and CDR2 SASEGT. Trimming shortened V by 1 base and J by 6 bases, and 19 bases separated the two germline ends. CDR3 protein: CASSEDFGAGRPEQYF. CDR3 nucleotide sequence: TGTGCCAGCAGTGAAGACTTCGGGGCGGGGCGGCCCGAGCAGTACTTC.

The gene calls are TRBV29-1 and TRBJ1-2, with TRBD1 matching 9 bases. This CDR3 has 15 amino acids. Trimming removed 6 bases from V and 5 bases from J; junction bases left unmatched: 13. The germline V gene has CDR1 SQVTM and CDR2 ANQGSEA. CDR3 nucleotide sequence: TGCAGCGTGTTCGGTCCCGGGACAGGGAGTTATGGCTACACCTTC. Translation: CSVFGPGTGSYGYTF.

The chain is built from TRBV25-1 and TRBJ1-2, with 10 nucleotides matching TRBD1. This CDR3 contains 14 residues. J gave up 6 bases and V 3 bases, and 4 bases lay outside the gene matches. The germline V gene has CDR1 MGHDK and CDR2 SYGVNS. The CDR3 loop reads CASSETGGIHGYTF. In DNA, the CDR3 is TGTGCCAGCAGTGAGACAGGGGGCATCCATGGCTACACCTTC.

The CDR3 coding sequence is TGTGCCAGCAGCTTAGCCGGGTCACTAGGTGGCTTTCCCTACGAGCAGTACTTC. It specifies CASSLAGSLGGFPYEQYF. This chain connects TRBV7-8 to TRBJ2-5; maybe TRBD2 (5 bases). The DNA end favors TRBJ2-7, so the J call may be wrong. This CDR3 comprises 18 residues. In germline, CDR1 is SGHVS, CDR2 FQNEAQ.

J is TRBJ2-1 and V is TRBV13; D is perhaps TRBD1 (5 bases). Germline V lookup: CDR1 PRHDT, CDR2 FYEKMQ (reference sequence). The CDR3 extends over 13 amino acids. V shed 0 bases and J shed 13 bases, with 13 bases lying between them. Here the CDR3 reads CASSLGRARTQFF. CDR3 coding DNA: TGTGCCAGCAGCTTAGGCAGGGCCCGCACTCAGTTCTTC.

The chain uses TRBV10-3 and TRBJ2-2; D possibly corresponds to TRBD1 (6 bases). The CDR3 is 18 residues long. The V gene's germline CDR1 is ENHRY and CDR2 SYGVKD. V was pared by 3 bases and J by 6 bases, with 23 bases between. CDR3 DNA sequence: TGTGCCATCAGTGACCCCAACAGGGTGGGAGCCTCCGCCGGGGAGCTGTTTTTT. This gives the protein CAISDPNRVGASAGELFF.

This clone has only one observation. This chain joins TRBV5-8 and TRBJ1-5; a possible D gene is TRBD1 (6 bases). The CDR3 contains 17 residues. CDR1 and CDR2 from the germline V gene are SGHTS and YDEGEE. V was trimmed by 0 bases and J by 0 bases, leaving 13 bases between them. CDR3 DNA sequence: TGTGCCAGCAGCTTGGAAGCAGGGACATATAGCAATCAGCCCCAGCATTTT. Protein: CASSLEAGTYSNQPQHF.

The chain uses TRBV2 and TRBJ2-1; D is unresolved. The CDR3 spans 15 residues. Germline CDR1 SNHLY, CDR2 FYNNEI. Trimming took off 0 bases at V and 4 bases at J, with 10 bases between the two ends. CDR3 DNA sequence: TGTGCCAGCAGTGAAGCAGGCGCCGGATACAATGAGCAGTTCTTC. Its protein product is CASSEAGAGYNEQFF.

The rearrangement uses TRBV20-1 and TRBJ2-1; D tentatively reads TRBD1 or TRBD2 (5 bases each). V lost 6 bases and J 7 bases, leaving 10 bases between the germline ends. The length of the CDR3 is 11 residues. From germline, CDR1 is DFQATT and CDR2 SNEGSKA (reference sequence). The CDR3 is CSAGTENEQFF. The CDR3 DNA is TGCAGTGCCGGGACCGAGAATGAGCAGTTCTTC.

The chain has TRBV30 and TRBJ1-1; D perhaps matches TRBD1 (5 bases). Germline CDR1 is GTSNPN and CDR2 is SVGIG (reference sequence). CDR3 length: 12 residues. The germline V and J ends were trimmed by 5 bases and 0 bases, with 7 bases remaining between them. The CDR3 nucleotides are TGTGCCTGGGTCAGGGTGAACACTGAAGCTTTCTTT. It translates to CAWVRVNTEAFF.

V is TRBV27 and J is TRBJ2-1; D may be TRBD1 or TRBD2 (5 bases each). The V gene's germline CDR1 is MNHEY and CDR2 SMNVEV (reference sequence). The CDR3 totals 14 residues. V was shortened by 2 bases and J by 5 bases, with 10 bases between the two germline ends. For the CDR3, the DNA is TGTGCCAGCAGTTTAAGCGGACATCACAATGAGCAGTTCTTC. It is translated as CASSLSGHHNEQFF.

The J gene is TRBJ2-7, the V gene TRBV7-8; D may correspond to TRBD1 or TRBD2 (5 bases each). V lost 1 base, J lost 3 bases, and 13 bases lay in between. The germline V gene encodes CDR1 SGHVS and CDR2 FQNEAQ. This CDR3 region has 15 residues. The CDR3: CASSLGVGTSYEQYF. CDR3 bases: TGTGCCAGCAGCTTAGGGGTCGGGACGAGCTACGAGCAGTACTTC.

The gene calls are TRBV6-1 and TRBJ2-2; D gene unclear. Trimming cost V 3 bases and J 3 bases, with 5 bases left between them. Germline V CDR1 and CDR2: MNHNS, SASEGT. The CDR3 has 13 amino acids. DNA for the CDR3: TGTGCCAGCAGTGACACCTACACCGGGGAGCTGTTTTTT. As protein: CASSDTYTGELFF.

The chain links TRBV6-1 to TRBJ2-1; D possibly corresponds to TRBD1 (6 bases). Germline lookup yields CDR1 MNHNS and CDR2 SASEGT. This CDR3 spans 19 amino acids. V dropped 0 bases and J dropped 0 bases, with 18 bases sitting between them. CDR3 protein: CASSEAVKRDTSSYNEQFF. CDR3 coding DNA: TGTGCCAGCAGTGAAGCGGTAAAACGGGACACCAGCTCCTACAATGAGCAGTTCTTC.

This rearrangement joins TRBV7-9 to TRBJ2-7, with 12 bases lining up with TRBD1. V was clipped by 4 bases and J by 1 base; unmatched bases: 2. Germline-derived CDR1 and CDR2 are SEHNR and FQNEAQ (reference sequence). This CDR3 is built from 15 residues. The chain's CDR3 is CASSSGQGASYEQYF. Written as DNA, the CDR3 is TGTGCCAGCAGCTCGGGACAGGGGGCTTCCTACGAGCAGTACTTC. Full variable domain (rest looked up from reference TRBV7-9 and TRBJ2-7): DTGVSQNPRHKITKRGQNVTFRCDPISEHNRLYWYRQTLGQGPEFLTYFQNEAQLEKSRLLSDRFSAERPKGSFSTLEIQRTEQGDSAMYLCASSSGQGASYEQYFGPGTRLTVT.

V and J are TRBV7-9 and TRBJ1-1, with unresolved D. V was shortened by 2 bases and J by 4 bases, with 5 bases between the two germline ends. Germline CDR1 is SEHNR and CDR2 is FQNEAQ (reference sequence). The length of the CDR3 is 12 residues. DNA for the CDR3: TGTGCCAGCAGCTTACGGGTCACTGAAGCTTTCTTT. Amino acid sequence: CASSLRVTEAFF.

This sequence joins TRBV10-3 and TRBJ2-5; 7 nucleotides match TRBD1. The CDR3 totals 13 residues. V lost 10 bases, J lost 1 base, and 6 bases stayed unmatched. The germline gives CDR1 ENHRY, CDR2 SYGVKD. The CDR3 nucleotides read TGTGCCACCACGGGACAGCTCCAAGAGACCCAGTACTTC. Translated: CATTGQLQETQYF.

The rearrangement uses TRBV4-1 and TRBJ2-7; 8 bases line up with TRBD1. J gave up 7 bases and V 3 bases, and 8 bases lay outside the gene matches. Germline assignment: CDR1 MGHRA and CDR2 YSYEKL. The CDR3 length is 14 residues. The CDR3 DNA sequence: TGCGCCAGCAGCCATGGGACAGGCCCCGTAGAGCAGTACTTC. This translates into CASSHGTGPVEQYF.

V usage is TRBV28 and J usage is TRBJ2-3; TRBD1 is a possible D gene (5 bases). Germline CDR1 is MDHEN and CDR2 is SYDVKM. This CDR3 region has 15 residues. With 6 bases removed from V and 5 bases from J, the gap between germline ends came to 18 bases. The DNA for the CDR3 is TGTGCCAGCAGCCCCACAGGTGGCGATGGAGATACGCAGTATTTT. Translated, it gives CASSPTGGDGDTQYF.

The J gene is TRBJ2-7, the V gene TRBV9; maybe TRBD1 (5 bases). There are 15 residues in the CDR3. V lost 0 bases and J 2 bases, leaving 12 bases between the germline ends. CDR1 is SGDLS and CDR2 is YYNGEE in the germline V gene. CDR3 coding DNA: TGTGCCAGCAGCGTAGAATCAGGGATTACCTACGAGCAGTACTTC. Its translation: CASSVESGITYEQYF. The complete variable domain, with remaining parts taken from reference TRBV9 and TRBJ2-7, reads DSGVTQTPKHLITATGQRVTLRCSPRSGDLSVYWYQQSLDQGLQFLIQYYNGEERAKGNILERFSAQQFPDLHSELNLSSLELGDSALYFCASSVESGITYEQYFGPGTRLTVT.

The V gene is TRBV7-9, the J gene TRBJ2-2, with 11 bases fitting TRBD1. The junction had 2 bases not matched to a gene; V was cut back by 5 bases and J by 6 bases. This CDR3 is 14 amino acids long. Germline V gives CDR1 SEHNR, CDR2 FQNEAQ (reference sequence). CDR3 nucleotide sequence: TGTGCCAGCAGCCAGGGACAGGGGGCCGGGGAGCTGTTTTTT. Protein product: CASSQGQGAGELFF.

The CDR3 protein is CASTQGDPSYEQYF. CDR3 coding DNA: TGTGCCAGTACACAGGGGGACCCGTCCTACGAGCAGTACTTC. The V call is TRBV2, the J call TRBJ2-7; 8 nucleotides line up with TRBD1. The V gene's germline CDR1 is SNHLY and CDR2 FYNNEI. J lost 1 base, V lost 9 bases, and 8 bases had no gene match. The CDR3 loop spans 14 amino acids. The full variable domain, in which reference TRBV2 and TRBJ2-7 provide the parts outside the CDR3, is EPEVTQTPSHQVTQMGQEVILRCVPISNHLYFYWYRQILGQKVEFLVSFYNNEISEKSEIFDDQFSVERPDGSNFTLKIRSTKLEDSAMYFCASTQGDPSYEQYFGPGTRLTVT.

The chain is built from TRBV6-5 and TRBJ1-1, with D possibly matching TRBD1 (6 bases). Germline V gene sequence: CDR1 MNHEY, CDR2 SVGAGI. V gave up 5 bases and J gave up 8 bases, with 12 bases separating them. This CDR3 contains 12 residues. CDR3 region: CASSATGREAFF. CDR3 nucleotide sequence: TGTGCCAGCAGTGCAACAGGGCGGGAAGCTTTCTTT.

The V and J genes are TRBV2 and TRBJ1-1; no clear D. CDR3 length equals 13 residues. The V gene's germline CDR1 is SNHLY and CDR2 FYNNEI. Trimming cost V 4 bases and J 8 bases, with 14 bases left between them. The CDR3 nucleotides are TGTGCCAGCAGTGGTGATATAACCGACGAAGCTTTCTTT. Translation gives CASSGDITDEAFF.

This rearrangement joins TRBV5-6 to TRBJ1-5, with a tentative D call TRBD1 (6 bases). The CDR3 runs 15 residues. Germline V gene data show CDR1 as SGHDT and CDR2 as YYEEEE. Deletions cut 5 bases from V and 4 bases from J, with 16 bases between. The DNA for the CDR3 is TGTGCCAGCAGTCAACAGGGTTTTGGAAATCAGCCCCAGCATTTT. As protein: CASSQQGFGNQPQHF.

This clone was detected a few times. V and J are TRBV29-1 and TRBJ2-5; no definite D call. V dropped 3 bases and J dropped 6 bases, with 17 bases sitting between them. CDR3 length: 14 residues. Germline V lookup: CDR1 SQVTM, CDR2 ANQGSEA. The CDR3 DNA is TGCAGCGTTGAGGTAGACGGACCCGTGAAGACCCAGTACTTC. Its protein is CSVEVDGPVKTQYF. The variable domain in full, completed from reference TRBV29-1 and TRBJ2-5, reads SAVISQKPSRDICQRGTSLTIQCQVDSQVTMMFWYRQQPGQSLTLIATANQGSEATYESGFVIDKFPISRPNLTFSTLTVSNMSPEDSSIYLCSVEVDGPVKTQYFGPGTRLLVL.

This clone has a single count. The chain links TRBV27 to TRBJ1-2; possible D gene TRBD1, 5 bases. The CDR3 runs 13 residues. Looked up from germline, CDR1 is MNHEY and CDR2 is SMNVEV (reference sequence). Trimming shortened V by 6 bases and J by 11 bases, and 19 bases separated the two germline ends. CDR3 sequence (DNA): TGTGCCAGCAGACAGGCCCAGGACTATTGGTACACCTTC. Translation gives CASRQAQDYWYTF.

This chain joins TRBV27 and TRBJ1-1; 7 nucleotides align to TRBD1. J lost 0 bases, V lost 5 bases, and 3 bases had no gene match. The length of the CDR3 is 14 residues. Per germline, CDR1 MNHEY and CDR2 SMNVEV (reference sequence). CDR3 DNA sequence: TGTGCCAGCAGTCGGACAGGTGTGAACACTGAAGCTTTCTTT. Translating it yields CASSRTGVNTEAFF.